Described below is a single T cell receptor beta chain sequence and its context. This entry comes from a study of patients and donors after allogeneic stem cell transplantation. Germline CDR1 reads LGHNA; CDR2 reads YSLEER. The CDR3 sequence is 15 residues long. V gave up 1 base and J gave up 4 bases; unmatched junction bases: 4. TCRdb analysed the RT-PCR reads with MiXCR anew, one entry per CDR3 protein. In the table there are 400,000 to 450,000 distinct CDR3 sequences, 16% of which are singletons. This rearrangement joins TRBV4-3 to TRBJ2-7; the match to TRBD2 covers 10 bases. This TCR was sampled from a human donor who was either an allogeneic HSCT recipient or a stem cell or donor lymphocyte infusion donor (not recorded which). It is not recorded whose cells these are; they may come from a transplant donor. Sample: blood, either unsorted or a sorted T cell fraction (not recorded which). CDR3 protein: CASSQVPAGGYEQYF. The CDR3 region has the DNA TGCGCCAGCAGCCAAGTCCCAGCGGGGGGGTACGAGCAGTACTTC.